The present entry profiles one T cell receptor beta chain with its context. The data stem from a study of blood T cell repertoires in COVID-19. Background on the study: From the United States, Italy and Spain came samples of acute and convalescent COVID-19. Sample material is recorded as cDNA or gDNA derived from T cells, B-cell-depleted T cells, or PBMCs.

Germline V gene sequence: CDR1 SQVTM, CDR2 ANQGSEA. CDR3 length: 13 amino acids. Trimming took 7 bases from V and 7 from J; bases not matched to a gene: 6. Original processing notes: The assay estimated nucleated cells by amplifying reference gene primers. This table comes from immunoSEQ multiplex PCR, and its TCRdb copy is limited to in-frame clones, with some not included. V, J and clone size reflect that table, while D and trimming were determined from the DNA. The table records approximately 98,000 clones, roughly 80% of them present only once. The J gene is TRBJ2-2, the V gene TRBV29-1; 10 bases are shared with TRBD1. The sequence derives from a woman older than 75 with acute or convalescent COVID-19. Sequencing was performed on peripheral blood. The CDR3 DNA is TGCAGCGGGACGACAGGGGGCGGCGGGGAGCTGTTTTTT. Translation: CSGTTGGGGELFF.